This TCR beta chain was recovered during a study of blood T cell repertoires in COVID-19. For the study at large: There were acute and convalescent COVID-19 samples, and they came from the United States, Italy and Spain. PBMCs, B-cell-depleted T cells, or T cells were the source of the cDNA or gDNA that made up the material.

As handled by the study authors: Amplification of reference gene primers provided the estimated nucleated cell counts. Some clones are missing from TCRdb's copy, which holds only in-frame ones; the method was immunoSEQ multiplex PCR. The DNA gave D and trimming, while V, J and clone size come from that table. Of 150,000 or so clones listed, around 90% are singletons. CDR1 is SGHNT, CDR2 YENEEA, per germline. Trimming took off 3 bases at V and 1 base at J, with 21 bases between the two ends. The CDR3 is 19 amino acids. Donors were grouped by their self-reported clinical history. The specimen was PBMCs or T cells enriched from blood (not recorded which). The chain uses TRBV11-3 and TRBJ2-2; TRBD2 is a possible D gene (6 bases). This receptor was taken from a woman in her forties who had been exposed to COVID-19. CDR3 sequence: CASSFLGGAGTQNTGELFF. In DNA form, the CDR3 reads TGTGCCAGCAGCTTCCTCGGGGGAGCCGGGACCCAGAACACCGGGGAGCTGTTTTTT.